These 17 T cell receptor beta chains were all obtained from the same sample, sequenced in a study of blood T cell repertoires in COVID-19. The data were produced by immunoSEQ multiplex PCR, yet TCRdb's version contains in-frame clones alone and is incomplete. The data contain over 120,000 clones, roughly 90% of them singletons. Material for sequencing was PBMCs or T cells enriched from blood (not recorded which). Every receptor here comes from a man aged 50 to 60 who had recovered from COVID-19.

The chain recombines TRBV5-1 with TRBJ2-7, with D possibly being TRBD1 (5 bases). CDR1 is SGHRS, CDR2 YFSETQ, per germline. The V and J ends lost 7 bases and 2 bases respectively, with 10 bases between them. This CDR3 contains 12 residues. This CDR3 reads CASRQGAYEQYF. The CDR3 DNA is TGCGCCAGCCGGCAAGGGGCCTACGAGCAGTACTTC. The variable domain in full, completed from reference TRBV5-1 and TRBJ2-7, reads KAGVTQTPRYLIKTRGQQVTLSCSPISGHRSVSWYQQTPGQGLQFLFEYFSETQRNKGNFPGRFSGRQFSNSRSEMNVSTLELGDSALYLCASRQGAYEQYFGPGTRLTVT.

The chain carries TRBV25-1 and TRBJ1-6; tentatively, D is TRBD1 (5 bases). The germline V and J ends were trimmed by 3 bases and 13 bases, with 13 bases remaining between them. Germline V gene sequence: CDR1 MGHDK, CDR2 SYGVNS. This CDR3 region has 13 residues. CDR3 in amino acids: CASSDLRGRPLHF. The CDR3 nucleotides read TGTGCCAGCAGTGATCTTAGGGGTCGTCCCCTCCACTTT.

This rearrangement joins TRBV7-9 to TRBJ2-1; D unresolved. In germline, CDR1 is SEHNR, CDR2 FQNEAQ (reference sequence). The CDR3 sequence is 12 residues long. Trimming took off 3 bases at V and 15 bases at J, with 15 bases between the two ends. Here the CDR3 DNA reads TGTGCCAGCAGCTTCGGATCGGCCGGGTGGTTCTTC. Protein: CASSFGSAGWFF.

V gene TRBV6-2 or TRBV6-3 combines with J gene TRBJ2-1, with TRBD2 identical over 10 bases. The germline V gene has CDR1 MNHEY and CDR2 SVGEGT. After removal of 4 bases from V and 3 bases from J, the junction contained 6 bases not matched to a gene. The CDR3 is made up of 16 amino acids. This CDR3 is CASSSILAGGYNEQFF. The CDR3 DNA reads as TGTGCCAGCAGTTCCATATTAGCGGGAGGCTACAATGAGCAGTTCTTC.

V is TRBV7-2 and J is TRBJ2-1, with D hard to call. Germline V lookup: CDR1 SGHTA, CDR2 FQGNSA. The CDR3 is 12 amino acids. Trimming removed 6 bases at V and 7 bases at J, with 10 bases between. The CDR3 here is CASRHDLNEQFF. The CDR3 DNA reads TGTGCCAGCAGGCACGACTTAAATGAGCAGTTCTTC.

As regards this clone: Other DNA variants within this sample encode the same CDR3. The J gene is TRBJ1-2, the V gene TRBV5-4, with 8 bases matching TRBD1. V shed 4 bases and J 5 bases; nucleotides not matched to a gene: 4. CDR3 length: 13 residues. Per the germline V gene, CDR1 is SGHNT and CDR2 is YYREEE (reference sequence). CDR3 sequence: CASSPDRGYGYTF. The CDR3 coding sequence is TGTGCCAGCAGCCCCGACAGGGGATATGGCTACACCTTC.

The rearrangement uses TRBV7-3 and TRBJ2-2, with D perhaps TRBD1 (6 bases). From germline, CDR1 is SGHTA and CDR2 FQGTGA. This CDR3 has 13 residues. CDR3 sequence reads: CATGLARTGELFF. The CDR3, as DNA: TGTGCGACAGGCTTAGCGCGCACCGGGGAGCTGTTTTTT.

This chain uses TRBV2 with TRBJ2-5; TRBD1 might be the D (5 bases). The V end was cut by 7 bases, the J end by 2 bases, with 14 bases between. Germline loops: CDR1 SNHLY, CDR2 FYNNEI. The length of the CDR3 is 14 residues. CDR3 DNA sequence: TGTGCCAGCATGGTGTGGACATATCAAGAGACCCAGTACTTC. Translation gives CASMVWTYQETQYF.

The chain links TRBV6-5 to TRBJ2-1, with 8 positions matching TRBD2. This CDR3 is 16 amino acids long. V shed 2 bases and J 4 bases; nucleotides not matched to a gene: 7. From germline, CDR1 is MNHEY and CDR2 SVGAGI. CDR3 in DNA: TGTGCCAGCAGTTACCTCGGGGAGCGGGAGTACAATGAGCAGTTCTTC. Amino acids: CASSYLGEREYNEQFF.

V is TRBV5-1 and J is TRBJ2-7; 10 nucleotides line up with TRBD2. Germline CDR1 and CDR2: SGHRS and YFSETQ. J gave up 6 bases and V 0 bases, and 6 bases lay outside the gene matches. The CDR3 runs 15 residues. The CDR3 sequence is CASSLAGTSVLEQYF. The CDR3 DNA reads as TGCGCCAGCAGCTTGGCGGGGACTAGCGTACTCGAGCAGTACTTC.

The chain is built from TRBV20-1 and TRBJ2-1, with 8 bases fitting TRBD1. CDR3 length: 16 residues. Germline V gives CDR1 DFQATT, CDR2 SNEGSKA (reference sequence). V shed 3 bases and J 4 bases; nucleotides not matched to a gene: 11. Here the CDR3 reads CSASVRGDRQYNEQFF. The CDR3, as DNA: TGCAGTGCTAGTGTGCGCGGGGACAGGCAATACAATGAGCAGTTCTTC.

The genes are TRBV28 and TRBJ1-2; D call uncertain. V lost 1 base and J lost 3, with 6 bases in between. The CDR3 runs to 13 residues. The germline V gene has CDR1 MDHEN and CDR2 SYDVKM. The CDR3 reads CASSLLQHYGYTF. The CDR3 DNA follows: TGTGCCAGCAGTTTATTACAACACTATGGCTACACCTTC.

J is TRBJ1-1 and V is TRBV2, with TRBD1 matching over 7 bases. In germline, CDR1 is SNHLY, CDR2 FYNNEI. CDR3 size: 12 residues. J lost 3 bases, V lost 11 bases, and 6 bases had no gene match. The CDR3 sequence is CASDRYDTEAFF. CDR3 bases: TGTGCCTCGGACAGGTACGACACTGAAGCTTTCTTT.

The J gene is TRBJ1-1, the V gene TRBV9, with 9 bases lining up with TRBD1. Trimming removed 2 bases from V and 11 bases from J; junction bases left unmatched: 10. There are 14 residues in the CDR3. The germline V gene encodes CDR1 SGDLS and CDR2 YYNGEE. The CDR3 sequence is CASSVGGQGFGAFF. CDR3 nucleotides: TGTGCCAGCAGCGTCGGGGGACAGGGATTTGGGGCTTTCTTT.

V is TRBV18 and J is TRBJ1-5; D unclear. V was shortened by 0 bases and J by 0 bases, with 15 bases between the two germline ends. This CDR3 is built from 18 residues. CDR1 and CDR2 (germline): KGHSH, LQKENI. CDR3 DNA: TGTGCCAGCTCACCACCGGGGAGGGCAGGCCATAGCAATCAGCCCCAGCATTTT. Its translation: CASSPPGRAGHSNQPQHF.

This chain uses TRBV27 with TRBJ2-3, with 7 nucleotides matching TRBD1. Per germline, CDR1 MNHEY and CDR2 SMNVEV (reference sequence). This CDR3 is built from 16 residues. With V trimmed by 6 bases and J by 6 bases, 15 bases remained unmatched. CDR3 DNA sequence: TGTGCCAGCAGCCAGGAAGGACAGGTTTGGAGGGATACGCAGTATTTT. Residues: CASSQEGQVWRDTQYF.

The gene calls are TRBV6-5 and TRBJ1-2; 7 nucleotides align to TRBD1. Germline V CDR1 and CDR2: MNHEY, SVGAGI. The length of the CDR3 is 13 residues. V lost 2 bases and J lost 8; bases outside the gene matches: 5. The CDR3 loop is CASSYTGEYGYTF. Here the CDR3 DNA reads TGTGCCAGCAGTTACACAGGGGAGTACGGCTACACCTTC.